The 9 T cell receptor beta chains reported below all come from one sample, sequenced in a study of cytomegalovirus exposure and HLA in healthy donors. This PCR relied on a set of 60 Vbeta primers and 13 Jbeta primers. Profiling relied on immunoSEQ multiplex PCR, and the TCRdb table lists in-frame clones only, not all of them. The sample records about 70,000 clones, around two thirds being singletons. The sample comprised PBMCs. Receptor source: a human donor in good health.

The chain links TRBV15 to TRBJ2-7; possibly TRBD1 for D (6 bases). CDR1 and CDR2 from the germline V gene are LNHNV and YYDKDF (reference sequence). V shed 0 bases and J shed 4 bases, with 16 bases lying between them. The CDR3 has 16 amino acids. The DNA of the CDR3 is TGTGCCACCAGCAGAGATAGCACAGGGTCGGGGTACGAGCAGTACTTC. This encodes CATSRDSTGSGYEQYF. Complete variable domain (other parts from reference TRBV15 and TRBJ2-7): DAMVIQNPRYQVTQFGKPVTLSCSQTLNHNVMYWYQQKSSQAPKLLFHYYDKDFNNEADTPDNFQSRRPNTSFCFLDIRSPGLGDTAMYLCATSRDSTGSGYEQYFGPGTRLTVT.

This clone was observed a handful of times. The chain combines TRBV6-5 with TRBJ2-5; D perhaps matches TRBD2 (5 bases). The CDR3 totals 15 residues. Germline V gives CDR1 MNHEY, CDR2 SVGAGI. With 2 bases removed from V and 5 bases from J, the gap between germline ends came to 15 bases. The CDR3 DNA sequence: TGTGCCAGCAGTTACCGGGGAAGACAAATTGAGACCCAGTACTTC. Translated: CASSYRGRQIETQYF.

CDR3 residues: CAISDEGANYEQYF. Here the CDR3 DNA reads TGTGCCATCAGTGATGAGGGGGCGAACTACGAGCAGTACTTC. This chain links TRBV10-3 with TRBJ2-7; 7 bases align to TRBD1. Germline V lookup: CDR1 ENHRY, CDR2 SYGVKD. The CDR3 is 14 amino acids. V was pared by 3 bases and J by 3 bases, with 5 bases of the junction left unmatched.

V usage is TRBV11-3 and J usage is TRBJ2-7; TRBD1 agrees at 8 bases. J was trimmed by 10 bases and V by 1 base; bases with no gene match: 6. CDR1 SGHNT and CDR2 YENEEA come from the germline V gene. There are 13 residues in the CDR3. The DNA for the CDR3 is TGTGCCAGCAGCTTAGCCCAGGGACAGGCACAGTACTTC. This codes for CASSLAQGQAQYF.

This chain connects TRBV28 to TRBJ1-1; perhaps TRBD1 as D (6 bases). V lost 4 bases and J 1 base, leaving 13 bases between the germline ends. CDR1 and CDR2 from the germline V gene are MDHEN and SYDVKM. This CDR3 spans 15 amino acids. CDR3 amino acids: CASSSLGQTNTEAFF. The CDR3 DNA reads as TGTGCCAGCAGTTCCCTGGGACAAACGAACACTGAAGCTTTCTTT.

The chain links TRBV27 to TRBJ1-5, with TRBD1 as a possible D gene (5 bases). Trimming took 3 bases from V and 9 from J, leaving 15 bases between them. Germline CDR1 is MNHEY and CDR2 is SMNVEV (reference sequence). The CDR3 runs to 14 residues. CDR3 nucleotide sequence: TGTGCCAGCAGTTTCGGGAGGGGCATAGGGCCCCAGCATTTT. Its protein is CASSFGRGIGPQHF.

The CDR3 loop is CATLAGGPNEQFF. The CDR3, as DNA: TGTGCCACGCTAGCGGGAGGGCCCAATGAGCAGTTCTTC. The genes are TRBV2 and TRBJ2-1; TRBD2 agrees at 12 bases. Germline V lookup: CDR1 SNHLY, CDR2 FYNNEI. This CDR3 region has 13 residues. The V and J ends lost 10 bases and 6 bases, in that order; junction bases with no gene match: 4.

The table lists this clone with a count of one. The genes are TRBV5-4 and TRBJ2-4; D remains unclear. Trimming stripped 0 bases from V and 1 base from J, with 5 bases between. Germline values: CDR1 SGHNT, CDR2 YYREEE (reference sequence). The CDR3 spans 14 residues. Written as DNA, the CDR3 is TGTGCCAGCAGCTTGGTACAGGCCAAAAACATTCAGTACTTC. Encoded protein: CASSLVQAKNIQYF.

This clone turned up a few times. The chain employs TRBV5-4 and TRBJ2-7; D might be TRBD1 (5 bases). CDR1 and CDR2 (germline): SGHNT, YYREEE (reference sequence). The CDR3 is 15 residues long. V was cut by 3 bases and J by 0 bases, with 13 bases left in between. In nucleotides, the CDR3 is TGTGCCAGCAGCTCCCAGTCCAGGGACTCCTACGAGCAGTACTTC. It encodes CASSSQSRDSYEQYF.